This T cell receptor (beta chain) was captured in a study of blood T cell repertoires in COVID-19. Turning to the study itself: The origin of the acute and convalescent COVID-19 samples was the United States, Italy and Spain.

Germline loops: CDR1 KGHDR, CDR2 SFDVKD. The CDR3 totals 13 residues. V gave up 4 bases and J gave up 10 bases; unmatched junction bases: 5. In the study's own analysis: Amplification of reference gene primers was used by the study to estimate nucleated cell counts. Clones were sequenced by immunoSEQ multiplex PCR, and TCRdb holds only the in-frame ones, with some missing. Clone size and the V and J calls come from that table; the DNA yielded D and trimming. There are roughly 520,000 clones in the sample; over 75% occur only once, and approximately 1.8% lies in the top ten. V and J are TRBV24-1 and TRBJ2-1, with TRBD2 matching over 8 bases. The sequence was collected from a woman aged 40 to 55 who had recovered from COVID-19. The sample taken for sequencing was PBMCs or T cells enriched from blood (not recorded which). The CDR3 DNA is TGTGCCACCAGTGACCATCAGCGGGGGGAGCAGTTCTTC. Translating it yields CATSDHQRGEQFF.